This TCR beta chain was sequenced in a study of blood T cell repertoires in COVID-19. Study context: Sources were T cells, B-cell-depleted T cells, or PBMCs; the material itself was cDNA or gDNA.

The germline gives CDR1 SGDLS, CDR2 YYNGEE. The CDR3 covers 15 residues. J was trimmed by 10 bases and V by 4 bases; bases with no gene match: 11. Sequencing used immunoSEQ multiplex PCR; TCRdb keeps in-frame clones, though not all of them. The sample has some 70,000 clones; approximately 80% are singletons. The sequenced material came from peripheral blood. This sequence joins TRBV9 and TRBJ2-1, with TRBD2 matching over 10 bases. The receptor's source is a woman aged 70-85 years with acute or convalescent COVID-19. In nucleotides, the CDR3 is TGTGCCAGCAGCCCTTTCCTAGCGGGAGTAGCCGAGCAGTTCTTC. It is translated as CASSPFLAGVAEQFF.